Given below is one TCR beta chain in context. What it recognizes is unknown. This specimen belongs to a study of monozygotic twins with inflammatory bowel disease. Each donor gave about 2.5 ml of peripheral blood. Per the germline V gene, CDR1 is LGHNA and CDR2 is YSLEER. The CDR3 is 15 residues long. Study-wide results and limits: Using the inverse Simpson index, IBD patients had lower TCRbeta diversity than healthy co-twins. Clonotypes shared with others were fewer in IBD patients than in healthy twins, especially with disease activity.

UMIs incorporating a 6-nucleotide sample barcode were appended by means of template switching. With the 5' RACE reads reprocessed, TCRdb shows one record per CDR3 protein and no DNA. The sample table includes over 350,000 distinct CDR3 sequences. Sequencing used blood. This clonotype was sampled from a human donor with ulcerative colitis or Crohn's disease, or a healthy co-twin of an affected twin (not recorded which). The V gene is TRBV4-3, the J gene TRBJ2-1; the D call of TRBD2 rests on TCRdb alone, since no DNA is present to check it. CDR3 residues: CASSHGLADYNEQFF.